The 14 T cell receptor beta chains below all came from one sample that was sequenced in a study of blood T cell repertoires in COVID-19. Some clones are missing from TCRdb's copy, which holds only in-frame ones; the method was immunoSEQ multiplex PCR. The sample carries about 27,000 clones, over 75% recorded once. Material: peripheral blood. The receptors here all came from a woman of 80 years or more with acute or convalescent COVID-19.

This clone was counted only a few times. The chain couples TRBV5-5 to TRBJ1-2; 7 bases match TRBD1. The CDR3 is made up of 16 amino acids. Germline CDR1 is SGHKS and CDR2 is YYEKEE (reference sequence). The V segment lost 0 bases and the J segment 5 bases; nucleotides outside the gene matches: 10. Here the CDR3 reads CASSLGPTGSGYGYTF. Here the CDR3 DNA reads TGTGCCAGCAGCTTGGGACCGACAGGGTCGGGATATGGCTACACCTTC.

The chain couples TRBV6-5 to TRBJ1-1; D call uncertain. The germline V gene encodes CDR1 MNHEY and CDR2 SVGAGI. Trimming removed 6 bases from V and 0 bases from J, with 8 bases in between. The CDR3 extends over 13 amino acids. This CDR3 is CASRTPMNTEAFF. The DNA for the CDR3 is TGTGCCAGCAGGACACCCATGAACACTGAAGCTTTCTTT.

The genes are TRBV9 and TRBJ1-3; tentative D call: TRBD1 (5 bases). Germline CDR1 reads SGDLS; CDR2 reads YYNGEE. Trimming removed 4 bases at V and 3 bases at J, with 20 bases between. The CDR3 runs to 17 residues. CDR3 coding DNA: TGTGCCAGCAGCCAGGCTTTACAGGACGTGGGTGGAAACACCATATATTTT. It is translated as CASSQALQDVGGNTIYF.

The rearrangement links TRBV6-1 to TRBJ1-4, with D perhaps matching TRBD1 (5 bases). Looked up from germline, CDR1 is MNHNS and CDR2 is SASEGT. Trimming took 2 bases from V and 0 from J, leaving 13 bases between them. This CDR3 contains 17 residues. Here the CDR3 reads CASSERGRVATNEKLFF. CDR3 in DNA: TGTGCCAGCAGTGAACGAGGCAGGGTTGCAACTAATGAAAAACTGTTTTTT.

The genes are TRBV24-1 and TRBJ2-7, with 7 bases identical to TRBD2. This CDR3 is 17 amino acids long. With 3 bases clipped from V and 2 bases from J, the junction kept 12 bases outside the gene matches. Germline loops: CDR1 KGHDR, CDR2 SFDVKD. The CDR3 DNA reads TGTGCCACCAGTGATAGACCCCAGGCTAGCGGAACCTACGAGCAGTACTTC. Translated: CATSDRPQASGTYEQYF.

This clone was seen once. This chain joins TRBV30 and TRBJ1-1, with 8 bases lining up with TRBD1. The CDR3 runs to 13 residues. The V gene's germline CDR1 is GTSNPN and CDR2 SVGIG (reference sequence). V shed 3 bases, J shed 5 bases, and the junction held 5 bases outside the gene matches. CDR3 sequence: CAWRLTGDTEAFF. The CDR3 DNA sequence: TGTGCCTGGAGATTGACAGGGGATACTGAAGCTTTCTTT. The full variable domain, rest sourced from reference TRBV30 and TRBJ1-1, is SQTIHQWPATLVQPVGSPLSLECTVEGTSNPNLYWYRQAAGRGLQLLFYSVGIGQISSEVPQNLSASRPQDRQFILSSKKLLLSDSGFYLCAWRLTGDTEAFFGQGTRLTVV.

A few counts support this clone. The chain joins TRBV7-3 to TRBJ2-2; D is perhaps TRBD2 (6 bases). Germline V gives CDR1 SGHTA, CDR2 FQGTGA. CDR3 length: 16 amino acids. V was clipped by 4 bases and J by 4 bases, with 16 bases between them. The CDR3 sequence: CASSSEAGTFTGELFF. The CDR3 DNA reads TGTGCCAGCAGCTCCGAGGCGGGGACGTTCACCGGGGAGCTGTTTTTT.

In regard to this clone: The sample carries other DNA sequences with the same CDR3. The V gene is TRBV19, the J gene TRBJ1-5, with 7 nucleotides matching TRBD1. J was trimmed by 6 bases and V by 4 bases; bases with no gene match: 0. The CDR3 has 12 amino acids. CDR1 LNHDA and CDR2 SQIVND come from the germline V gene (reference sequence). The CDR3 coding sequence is TGTGCCAGTAGTACAGGGGGTCAGCCCCAGCATTTT. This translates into CASSTGGQPQHF.

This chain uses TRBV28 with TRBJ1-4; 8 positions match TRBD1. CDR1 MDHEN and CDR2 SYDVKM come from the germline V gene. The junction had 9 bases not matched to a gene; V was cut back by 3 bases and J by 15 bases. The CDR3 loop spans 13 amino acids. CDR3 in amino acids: CASSFFDRGTMFF. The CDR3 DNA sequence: TGTGCCAGCAGTTTCTTCGACAGGGGTACTATGTTTTTT.

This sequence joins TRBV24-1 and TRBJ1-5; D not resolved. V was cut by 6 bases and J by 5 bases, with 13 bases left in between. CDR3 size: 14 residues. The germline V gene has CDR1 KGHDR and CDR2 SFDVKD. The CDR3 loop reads CATSSGSRHQPQHF. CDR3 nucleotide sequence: TGTGCCACCAGTTCGGGAAGCCGACATCAGCCCCAGCATTTT.

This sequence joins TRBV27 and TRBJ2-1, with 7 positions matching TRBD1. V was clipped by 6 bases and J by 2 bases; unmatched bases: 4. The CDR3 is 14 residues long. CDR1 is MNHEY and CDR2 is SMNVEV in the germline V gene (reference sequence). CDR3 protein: CASRPDRTYNEQFF. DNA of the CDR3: TGTGCCAGCAGACCGGACAGGACCTACAATGAGCAGTTCTTC.

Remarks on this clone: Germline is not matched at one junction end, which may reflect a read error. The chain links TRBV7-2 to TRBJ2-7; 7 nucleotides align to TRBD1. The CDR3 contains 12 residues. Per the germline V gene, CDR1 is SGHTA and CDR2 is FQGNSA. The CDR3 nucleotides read TGTGCCAGCAGCCTACGACAGGGCCGCCTTCACTTC. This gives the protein CASSLRQGRLHF.

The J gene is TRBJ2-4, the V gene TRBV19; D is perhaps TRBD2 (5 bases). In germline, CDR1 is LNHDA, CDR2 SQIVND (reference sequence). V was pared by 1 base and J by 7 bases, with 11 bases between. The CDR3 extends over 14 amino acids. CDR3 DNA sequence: TGTGCCAGTAGTATAGGAAGAGGGCTGAACATTCAGTACTTC. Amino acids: CASSIGRGLNIQYF.

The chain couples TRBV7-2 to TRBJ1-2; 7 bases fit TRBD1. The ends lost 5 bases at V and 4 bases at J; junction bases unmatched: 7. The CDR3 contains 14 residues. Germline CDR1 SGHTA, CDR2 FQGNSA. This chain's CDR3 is CASSPGTARYGYTF. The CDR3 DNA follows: TGTGCCAGCAGCCCCGGGACAGCACGCTATGGCTACACCTTC.